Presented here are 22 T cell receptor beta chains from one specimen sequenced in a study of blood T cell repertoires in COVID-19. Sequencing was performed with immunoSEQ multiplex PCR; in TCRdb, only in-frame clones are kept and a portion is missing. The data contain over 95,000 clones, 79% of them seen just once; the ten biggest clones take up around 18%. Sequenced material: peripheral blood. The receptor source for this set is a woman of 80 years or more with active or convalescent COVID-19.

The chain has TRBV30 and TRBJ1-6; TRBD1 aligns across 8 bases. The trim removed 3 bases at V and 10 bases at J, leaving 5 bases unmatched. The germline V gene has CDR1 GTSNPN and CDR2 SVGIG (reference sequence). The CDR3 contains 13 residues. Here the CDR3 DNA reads TGTGCCTGGAGACCTGACAGGGGCTCACCCCTCCACTTT. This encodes CAWRPDRGSPLHF.

CDR3 coding DNA: TGTGCCAGCAGCGGGACTAGCGGGAGTACAAGAAGGAGGAGCTCCTACAATGAGCAGTTCTTC. Protein sequence: CASSGTSGSTRRRSSYNEQFF. V gene TRBV6-6 combines with J gene TRBJ2-1; TRBD2 aligns across 14 bases. After removal of 6 bases from V and 0 bases from J, the junction contained 16 bases not matched to a gene. In germline, CDR1 is MNHNY, CDR2 SVGAGI (reference sequence). The CDR3 extends over 21 amino acids.

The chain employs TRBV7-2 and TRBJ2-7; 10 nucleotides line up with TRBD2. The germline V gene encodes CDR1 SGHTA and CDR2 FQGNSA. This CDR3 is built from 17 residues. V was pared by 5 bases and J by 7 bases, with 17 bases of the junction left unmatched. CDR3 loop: CASSQSRSSGRAREQYF. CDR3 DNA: TGTGCCAGCAGCCAATCCCGGAGCAGCGGGAGGGCAAGAGAGCAGTACTTC.

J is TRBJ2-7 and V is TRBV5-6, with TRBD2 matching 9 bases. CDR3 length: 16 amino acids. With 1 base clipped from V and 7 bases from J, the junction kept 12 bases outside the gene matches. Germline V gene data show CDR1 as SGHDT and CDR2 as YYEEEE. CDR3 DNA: TGTGCCAGCAGCTTGTATGGTGTAGCGGGAGCTCTTGAGCAGTACTTC. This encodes CASSLYGVAGALEQYF. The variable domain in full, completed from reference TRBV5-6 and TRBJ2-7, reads DAGVTQSPTHLIKTRGQQVTLRCSPKSGHDTVSWYQQALGQGPQFIFQYYEEEERQRGNFPDRFSGHQFPNYSSELNVNALLLGDSALYLCASSLYGVAGALEQYFGPGTRLTVT.

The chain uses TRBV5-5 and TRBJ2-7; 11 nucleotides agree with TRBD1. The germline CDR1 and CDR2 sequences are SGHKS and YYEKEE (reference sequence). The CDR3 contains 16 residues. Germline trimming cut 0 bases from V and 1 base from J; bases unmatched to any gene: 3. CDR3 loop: CASSLEGTGGSYEQYF. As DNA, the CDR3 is TGTGCCAGCAGCTTGGAGGGGACAGGGGGGTCCTACGAGCAGTACTTC. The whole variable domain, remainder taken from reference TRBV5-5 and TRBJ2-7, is DAGVTQSPTHLIKTRGQQVTLRCSPISGHKSVSWYQQVLGQGPQFIFQYYEKEERGRGNFPDRFSARQFPNYSSELNVNALLLGDSALYLCASSLEGTGGSYEQYFGPGTRLTVT.

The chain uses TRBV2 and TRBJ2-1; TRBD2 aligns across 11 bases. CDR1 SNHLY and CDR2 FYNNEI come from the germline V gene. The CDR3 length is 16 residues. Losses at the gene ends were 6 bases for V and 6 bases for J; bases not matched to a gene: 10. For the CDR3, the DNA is TGTGCCAGCAGGGTTAGCGGGAGGGCCGGTTCCAATGAGCAGTTCTTC. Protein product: CASRVSGRAGSNEQFF.

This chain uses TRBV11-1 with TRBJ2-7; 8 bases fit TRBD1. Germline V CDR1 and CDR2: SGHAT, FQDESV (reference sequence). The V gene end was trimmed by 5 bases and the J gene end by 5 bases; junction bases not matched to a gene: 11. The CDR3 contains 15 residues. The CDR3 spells CASSPRRTGSDEQYF. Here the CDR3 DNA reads TGTGCCAGCAGCCCACGTCGGACAGGGTCGGACGAGCAGTACTTC.

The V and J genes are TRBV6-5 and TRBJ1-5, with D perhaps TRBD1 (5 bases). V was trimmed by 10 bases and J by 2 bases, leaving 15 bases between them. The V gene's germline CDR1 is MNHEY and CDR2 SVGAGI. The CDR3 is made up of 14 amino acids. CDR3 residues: CATTATQGNQPQHF. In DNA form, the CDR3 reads TGTGCCACCACCGCGACACAGGGCAATCAGCCCCAGCATTTT.

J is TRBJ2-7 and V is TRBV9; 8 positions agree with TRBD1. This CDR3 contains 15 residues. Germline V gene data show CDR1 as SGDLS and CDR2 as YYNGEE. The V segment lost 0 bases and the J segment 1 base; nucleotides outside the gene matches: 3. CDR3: CASSVGHRGSYEQYF. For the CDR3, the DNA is TGTGCCAGCAGCGTAGGTCACAGGGGGTCCTACGAGCAGTACTTC. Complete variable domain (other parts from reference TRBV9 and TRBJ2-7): DSGVTQTPKHLITATGQRVTLRCSPRSGDLSVYWYQQSLDQGLQFLIQYYNGEERAKGNILERFSAQQFPDLHSELNLSSLELGDSALYFCASSVGHRGSYEQYFGPGTRLTVT.

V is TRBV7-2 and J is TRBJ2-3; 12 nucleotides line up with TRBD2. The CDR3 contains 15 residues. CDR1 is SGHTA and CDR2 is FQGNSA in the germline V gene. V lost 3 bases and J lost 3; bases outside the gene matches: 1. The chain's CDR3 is CASSFGLAGTDTQYF. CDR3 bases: TGTGCCAGCAGCTTCGGACTAGCGGGAACAGATACGCAGTATTTT.

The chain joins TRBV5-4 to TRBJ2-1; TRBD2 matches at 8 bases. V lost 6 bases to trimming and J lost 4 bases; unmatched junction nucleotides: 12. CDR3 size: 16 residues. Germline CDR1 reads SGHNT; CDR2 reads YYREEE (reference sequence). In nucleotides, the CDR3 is TGTGCCAGCACCAAAATCCAGGCGGGAGGTTACAATGAGCAGTTCTTC. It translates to CASTKIQAGGYNEQFF.

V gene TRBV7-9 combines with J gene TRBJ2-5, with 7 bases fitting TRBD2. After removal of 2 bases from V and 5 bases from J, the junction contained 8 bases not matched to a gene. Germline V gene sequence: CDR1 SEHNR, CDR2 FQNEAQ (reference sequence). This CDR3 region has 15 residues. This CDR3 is CASSLYAGEGETQYF. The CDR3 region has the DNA TGTGCCAGCAGCTTATACGCGGGAGAGGGGGAGACCCAGTACTTC. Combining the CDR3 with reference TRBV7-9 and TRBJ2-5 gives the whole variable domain DTGVSQNPRHKITKRGQNVTFRCDPISEHNRLYWYRQTLGQGPEFLTYFQNEAQLEKSRLLSDRFSAERPKGSFSTLEIQRTEQGDSAMYLCASSLYAGEGETQYFGPGTRLLVL.

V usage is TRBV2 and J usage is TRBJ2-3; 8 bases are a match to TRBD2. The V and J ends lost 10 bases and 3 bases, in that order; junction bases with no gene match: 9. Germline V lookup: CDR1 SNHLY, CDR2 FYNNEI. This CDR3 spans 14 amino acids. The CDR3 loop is CATILAGMTDTQYF. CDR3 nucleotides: TGTGCCACCATTTTAGCGGGAATGACAGATACGCAGTATTTT.

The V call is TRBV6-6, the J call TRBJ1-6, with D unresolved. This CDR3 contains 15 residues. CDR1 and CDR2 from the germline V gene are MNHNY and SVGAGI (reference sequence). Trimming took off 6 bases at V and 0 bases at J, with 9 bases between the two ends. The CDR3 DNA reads TGTGCCAGCAGCCCACAGAGCTCCTATAATTCACCCCTCCACTTT. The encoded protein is CASSPQSSYNSPLHF.

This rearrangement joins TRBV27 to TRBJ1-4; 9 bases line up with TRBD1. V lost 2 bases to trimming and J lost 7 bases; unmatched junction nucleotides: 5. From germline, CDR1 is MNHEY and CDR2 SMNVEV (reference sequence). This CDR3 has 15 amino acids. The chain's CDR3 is CASSLTGTGIEKLFF. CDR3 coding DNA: TGTGCCAGCAGTTTAACCGGGACAGGGATTGAAAAACTGTTTTTT.

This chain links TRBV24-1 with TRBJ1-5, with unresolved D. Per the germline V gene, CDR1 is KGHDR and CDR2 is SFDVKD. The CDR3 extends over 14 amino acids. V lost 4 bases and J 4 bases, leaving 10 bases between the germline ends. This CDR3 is CATSDIDINQPQHF. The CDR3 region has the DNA TGTGCCACCAGTGACATCGACATAAATCAGCCCCAGCATTTT.

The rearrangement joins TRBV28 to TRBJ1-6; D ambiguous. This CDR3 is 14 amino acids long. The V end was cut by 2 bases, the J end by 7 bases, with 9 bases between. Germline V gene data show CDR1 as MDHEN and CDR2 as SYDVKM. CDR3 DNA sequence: TGTGCCAGCAGTTTAGTACAGAAAAATTCACCCCTCCACTTT. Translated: CASSLVQKNSPLHF.

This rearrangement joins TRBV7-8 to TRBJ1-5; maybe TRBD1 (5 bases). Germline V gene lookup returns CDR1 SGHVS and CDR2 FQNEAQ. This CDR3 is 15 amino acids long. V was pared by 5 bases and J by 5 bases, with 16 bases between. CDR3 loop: CASSPDRRVYQPQHF. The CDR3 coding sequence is TGTGCCAGCAGCCCCGACAGAAGAGTTTATCAGCCCCAGCATTTT.

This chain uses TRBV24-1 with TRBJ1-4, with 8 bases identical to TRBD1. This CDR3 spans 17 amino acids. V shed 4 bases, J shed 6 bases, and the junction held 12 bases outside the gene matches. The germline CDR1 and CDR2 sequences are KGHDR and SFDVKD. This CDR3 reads CATSEGTGGLEDEKLFF. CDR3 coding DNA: TGTGCCACCAGTGAAGGGACAGGAGGACTCGAGGATGAAAAACTGTTTTTT.

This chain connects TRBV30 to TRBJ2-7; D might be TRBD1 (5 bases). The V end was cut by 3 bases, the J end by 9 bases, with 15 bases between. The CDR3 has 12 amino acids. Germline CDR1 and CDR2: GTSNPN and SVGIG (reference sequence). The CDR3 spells CAWSHTLGAQYF. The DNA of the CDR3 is TGTGCCTGGAGCCATACCCTAGGGGCGCAGTACTTC.

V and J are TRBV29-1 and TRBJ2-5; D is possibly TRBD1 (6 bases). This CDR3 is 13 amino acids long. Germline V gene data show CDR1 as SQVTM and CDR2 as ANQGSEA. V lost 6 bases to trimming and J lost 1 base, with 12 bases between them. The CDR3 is CSVYGQIQETQYF. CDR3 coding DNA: TGCAGCGTCTATGGACAGATCCAAGAGACCCAGTACTTC.

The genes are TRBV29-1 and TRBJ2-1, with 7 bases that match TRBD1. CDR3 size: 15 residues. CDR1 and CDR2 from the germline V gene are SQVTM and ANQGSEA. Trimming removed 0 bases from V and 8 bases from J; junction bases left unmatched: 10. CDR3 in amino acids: CSVEDLRQGEDEQFF. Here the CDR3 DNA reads TGCAGCGTTGAAGATCTGAGACAGGGTGAGGATGAGCAGTTCTTC.